The 17 T cell receptor beta chains below come from one sample, sequenced in a study of OX40 agonist ivuxolimab in advanced cancers. Generated by immunoSEQ multiplex PCR, the TCRdb table keeps only in-frame clones and is missing some. The table records about 18,000 clones, 80% to 85% of them present only once. The sample in question was CD4+ or CD8+ T cells sorted from blood, obtained in a trial of the OX40 agonist ivuxolimab. The receptors were sampled from an adult with an advanced solid tumor such as melanoma, head and neck, liver or kidney cancer.

The V gene is TRBV6-1, the J gene TRBJ2-7; no clear D gene. The CDR3 extends over 14 amino acids. Germline V lookup: CDR1 MNHNS, CDR2 SASEGT. Trimming removed 2 bases from V and 2 bases from J, with 10 bases in between. The CDR3 nucleotides read TGTGCCAGCAGTGAAAGTAGCAGACCCTACGAGCAGTACTTC. Amino acids: CASSESSRPYEQYF.

J is TRBJ2-3 and V is TRBV19; D possibly uses TRBD1 or TRBD2 (6 bases each). The CDR3 is made up of 15 amino acids. The germline CDR1 and CDR2 sequences are LNHDA and SQIVND (reference sequence). The V end was cut by 5 bases, the J end by 2 bases, with 14 bases between. The CDR3 is CASSLGGSLTDTQYF. Here the CDR3 DNA reads TGTGCCAGTAGTCTAGGGGGGAGTCTCACAGATACGCAGTATTTT.

The V call is TRBV7-9, the J call TRBJ1-2; D gene unclear. Germline CDR1 reads SEHNR; CDR2 reads FQNEAQ (reference sequence). The CDR3 has 16 residues. V gave up 2 bases and J gave up 0 bases, with 13 bases separating them. The CDR3 coding sequence is TGTGCCAGCAGCTTAAAGGCGATCGGGCCTAACTATGGCTACACCTTC. Translation gives CASSLKAIGPNYGYTF. Together with reference TRBV7-9 and TRBJ1-2, the CDR3 gives the full variable domain: DTGVSQNPRHKITKRGQNVTFRCDPISEHNRLYWYRQTLGQGPEFLTYFQNEAQLEKSRLLSDRFSAERPKGSFSTLEIQRTEQGDSAMYLCASSLKAIGPNYGYTFGSGTRLTVV.

The CDR3 nucleotides read TGTGCCAGTAGTATGGTAGGGCTGAATCCCCAGCATTTT. It codes for CASSMVGLNPQHF. The J gene is TRBJ1-5, the V gene TRBV19; D gene unclear. Germline assignment: CDR1 LNHDA and CDR2 SQIVND (reference sequence). This CDR3 spans 13 amino acids. The ends were cut back, 3 bases at V and 10 bases at J, with 13 bases in the middle.

The sample holds one count of this clone. The chain is built from TRBV4-1 and TRBJ2-7; weak D call: TRBD2 (5 bases). CDR1 MGHRA and CDR2 YSYEKL come from the germline V gene. CDR3 length: 13 amino acids. Trimming pared 11 bases from V and 3 bases from J, leaving 17 bases between. The CDR3 protein is CASTTGGGYEQYF. The CDR3 nucleotides are TGCGCCTCCACGACGGGCGGAGGCTACGAGCAGTACTTC.

The chain carries TRBV9 and TRBJ2-2, with 8 bases identical to TRBD1. Trimming at V came to 0 bases and at J to 0 bases, leaving 7 bases not matched to a gene. Germline CDR1 SGDLS, CDR2 YYNGEE. This CDR3 is built from 18 residues. CDR3 in amino acids: CASSVGQGAPTNTGELFF. DNA of the CDR3: TGTGCCAGCAGCGTAGGTCAGGGGGCTCCGACGAACACCGGGGAGCTGTTTTTT. Combining the CDR3 with reference TRBV9 and TRBJ2-2 gives the whole variable domain DSGVTQTPKHLITATGQRVTLRCSPRSGDLSVYWYQQSLDQGLQFLIQYYNGEERAKGNILERFSAQQFPDLHSELNLSSLELGDSALYFCASSVGQGAPTNTGELFFGEGSRLTVL.

The chain employs TRBV27 and TRBJ2-7; either TRBD1 or TRBD2 may supply D (5 bases each). CDR1 is MNHEY, CDR2 SMNVEV, per germline (reference sequence). The ends were cut back, 5 bases at V and 5 bases at J, with 22 bases in the middle. This CDR3 is 16 amino acids long. Here the CDR3 DNA reads TGTGCCAGCAGTCGGTCGCTGGGGACCCCAGGCCACGAGCAGTACTTC. As protein: CASSRSLGTPGHEQYF.

This sequence joins TRBV2 and TRBJ1-5; a weak D match, TRBD1 (5 bases). CDR3 length equals 15 residues. Germline V lookup: CDR1 SNHLY, CDR2 FYNNEI. The V gene lost 4 bases and the J gene lost 4 bases, with 14 bases spanning the gap. CDR3 residues: CASSGGRAANQPQHF. CDR3 in DNA: TGTGCCAGCAGTGGAGGCAGGGCGGCTAATCAGCCCCAGCATTTT.

The chain combines TRBV6-6 with TRBJ1-1, with a tentative D call TRBD1 (6 bases). The germline V gene encodes CDR1 MNHNY and CDR2 SVGAGI (reference sequence). The CDR3 consists of 11 residues. The V gene lost 8 bases and the J gene lost 6 bases, with 10 bases spanning the gap. The CDR3 region is CASGGPSEAFF. The DNA of the CDR3 is TGTGCCAGCGGGGGCCCCTCTGAAGCTTTCTTT.

This chain uses TRBV11-2 with TRBJ1-2; TRBD1 aligns across 9 bases. The trim removed 4 bases at V and 6 bases at J, leaving 6 bases unmatched. CDR1 SGHAT and CDR2 FQNNGV come from the germline V gene. The CDR3 is 14 amino acids. The chain's CDR3 is CASSYTGGGDGYTF. The CDR3 DNA is TGTGCCAGCAGCTATACAGGGGGCGGGGATGGCTACACCTTC.

The genes are TRBV4-2 and TRBJ1-1; TRBD1 aligns across 8 bases. The germline CDR1 and CDR2 sequences are LGHNA and YNFKEQ. V lost 4 bases, J lost 1 base, and 17 bases stayed unmatched. The CDR3 consists of 19 residues. CDR3 region: CASSPLGLTGGTGNTEAFF. For the CDR3, the DNA is TGTGCCAGCAGCCCACTTGGGCTAACAGGGGGTACAGGGAACACTGAAGCTTTCTTT.

V is TRBV10-2 and J is TRBJ2-1; weak D call: TRBD2 (5 bases). The CDR3 has 12 amino acids. Germline CDR1 WSHSY, CDR2 SAAADI. Trimming removed 5 bases from V and 9 bases from J, with 11 bases in between. The CDR3 spells CASSFGVPEQFF. DNA for the CDR3: TGCGCCAGCAGTTTCGGGGTACCTGAGCAGTTCTTC.

This rearrangement joins TRBV11-2 to TRBJ1-1; possibly TRBD1 for D (6 bases). This CDR3 is built from 15 residues. Germline loops: CDR1 SGHAT, CDR2 FQNNGV. With 5 bases removed from V and 3 bases from J, the gap between germline ends came to 16 bases. CDR3 loop: CASSIPQGFYTEAFF. The CDR3 nucleotides are TGTGCCAGCAGCATCCCGCAGGGGTTTTACACTGAAGCTTTCTTT.

This chain links TRBV6-5 with TRBJ1-2; D perhaps matches TRBD1 (5 bases). The germline V gene has CDR1 MNHEY and CDR2 SVGAGI. V lost 0 bases and J lost 8, with 10 bases in between. The CDR3 runs 13 residues. The CDR3 DNA is TGTGCCAGCAGTTACTCCCCGGGGGTGGGCTACACCTTC. It encodes CASSYSPGVGYTF.

This clone was detected once. The CDR3 region is CASSLTGDDYGYTF. In DNA, the CDR3 is TGTGCCAGCAGTTTGACAGGGGATGACTATGGCTACACCTTC. The chain recombines TRBV27 with TRBJ1-2, with 8 positions matching TRBD1. J was trimmed by 3 bases and V by 3 bases; bases with no gene match: 3. The CDR3 contains 14 residues. Germline V lookup: CDR1 MNHEY, CDR2 SMNVEV (reference sequence).

The rearrangement uses TRBV18 and TRBJ1-2, with unresolved D. V was shortened by 6 bases and J by 0 bases, with 8 bases between the two germline ends. Germline CDR1 reads KGHSH; CDR2 reads LQKENI. The CDR3 runs to 13 residues. CDR3 residues: CASSPGPNYGYTF. In DNA, the CDR3 is TGTGCCAGCTCTCCGGGTCCTAACTATGGCTACACCTTC.

This chain joins TRBV9 and TRBJ2-3; possibly TRBD1 for D (6 bases). Trimming took 3 bases from V and 1 from J, leaving 15 bases between them. The CDR3 totals 16 residues. CDR1 is SGDLS, CDR2 YYNGEE, per germline. CDR3 sequence reads: CASSGLTGLGTDTQYF. The CDR3 nucleotides are TGTGCCAGCAGCGGATTAACAGGGCTTGGCACAGATACGCAGTATTTT.